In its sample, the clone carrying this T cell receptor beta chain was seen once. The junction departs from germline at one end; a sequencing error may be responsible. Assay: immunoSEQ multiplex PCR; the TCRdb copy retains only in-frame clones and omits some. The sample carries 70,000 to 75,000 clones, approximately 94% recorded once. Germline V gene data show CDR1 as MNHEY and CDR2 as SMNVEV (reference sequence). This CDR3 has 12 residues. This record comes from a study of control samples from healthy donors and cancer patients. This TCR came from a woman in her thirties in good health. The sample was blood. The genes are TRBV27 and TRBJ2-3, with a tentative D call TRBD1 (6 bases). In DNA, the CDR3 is TGTGCCAGCAGTGGGGGCACAGCTACGCAGTATTTT. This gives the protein CASSGGTATQYF.